This T cell receptor (beta chain) was sequenced during a study of tumour-infiltrating T cells in Burkitt lymphoma. Whole-study context: Productive clonality predicted overall and progression-free survival.

Method: immunoSEQ multiplex PCR; TCRdb's copy keeps in-frame clones and lacks some. The table records around 1,300 clones, approximately 93% of them present only once. CDR1 is SNHLY, CDR2 FYNNEI, per germline. The CDR3 loop spans 15 amino acids. V lost 5 bases to trimming and J lost 6 bases; unmatched junction nucleotides: 12. Sequenced material: tumor tissue. This sequence was found in a human donor with diffuse large B-cell lymphoma. The rearrangement joins TRBV2 to TRBJ1-1, with 7 positions matching TRBD1. The CDR3 region is CASSIQQGNTAEAFF. Written as DNA, the CDR3 is TGTGCCAGCAGTATACAACAGGGGAACACAGCTGAAGCTTTCTTT.